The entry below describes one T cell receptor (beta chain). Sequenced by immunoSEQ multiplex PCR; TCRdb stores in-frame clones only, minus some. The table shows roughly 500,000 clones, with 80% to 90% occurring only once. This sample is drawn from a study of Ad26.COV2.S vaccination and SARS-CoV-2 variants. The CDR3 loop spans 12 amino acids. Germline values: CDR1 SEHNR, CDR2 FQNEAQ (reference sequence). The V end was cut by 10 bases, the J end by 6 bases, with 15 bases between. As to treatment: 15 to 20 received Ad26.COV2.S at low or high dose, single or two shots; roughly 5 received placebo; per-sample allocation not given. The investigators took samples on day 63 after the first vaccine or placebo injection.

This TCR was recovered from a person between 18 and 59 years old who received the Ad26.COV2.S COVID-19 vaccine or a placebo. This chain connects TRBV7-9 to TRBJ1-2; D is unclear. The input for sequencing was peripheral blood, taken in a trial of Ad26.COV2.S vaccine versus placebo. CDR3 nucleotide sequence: TGTGCCACCCGGGCCAGTCCTAATGGCTACACCTTC. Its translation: CATRASPNGYTF.